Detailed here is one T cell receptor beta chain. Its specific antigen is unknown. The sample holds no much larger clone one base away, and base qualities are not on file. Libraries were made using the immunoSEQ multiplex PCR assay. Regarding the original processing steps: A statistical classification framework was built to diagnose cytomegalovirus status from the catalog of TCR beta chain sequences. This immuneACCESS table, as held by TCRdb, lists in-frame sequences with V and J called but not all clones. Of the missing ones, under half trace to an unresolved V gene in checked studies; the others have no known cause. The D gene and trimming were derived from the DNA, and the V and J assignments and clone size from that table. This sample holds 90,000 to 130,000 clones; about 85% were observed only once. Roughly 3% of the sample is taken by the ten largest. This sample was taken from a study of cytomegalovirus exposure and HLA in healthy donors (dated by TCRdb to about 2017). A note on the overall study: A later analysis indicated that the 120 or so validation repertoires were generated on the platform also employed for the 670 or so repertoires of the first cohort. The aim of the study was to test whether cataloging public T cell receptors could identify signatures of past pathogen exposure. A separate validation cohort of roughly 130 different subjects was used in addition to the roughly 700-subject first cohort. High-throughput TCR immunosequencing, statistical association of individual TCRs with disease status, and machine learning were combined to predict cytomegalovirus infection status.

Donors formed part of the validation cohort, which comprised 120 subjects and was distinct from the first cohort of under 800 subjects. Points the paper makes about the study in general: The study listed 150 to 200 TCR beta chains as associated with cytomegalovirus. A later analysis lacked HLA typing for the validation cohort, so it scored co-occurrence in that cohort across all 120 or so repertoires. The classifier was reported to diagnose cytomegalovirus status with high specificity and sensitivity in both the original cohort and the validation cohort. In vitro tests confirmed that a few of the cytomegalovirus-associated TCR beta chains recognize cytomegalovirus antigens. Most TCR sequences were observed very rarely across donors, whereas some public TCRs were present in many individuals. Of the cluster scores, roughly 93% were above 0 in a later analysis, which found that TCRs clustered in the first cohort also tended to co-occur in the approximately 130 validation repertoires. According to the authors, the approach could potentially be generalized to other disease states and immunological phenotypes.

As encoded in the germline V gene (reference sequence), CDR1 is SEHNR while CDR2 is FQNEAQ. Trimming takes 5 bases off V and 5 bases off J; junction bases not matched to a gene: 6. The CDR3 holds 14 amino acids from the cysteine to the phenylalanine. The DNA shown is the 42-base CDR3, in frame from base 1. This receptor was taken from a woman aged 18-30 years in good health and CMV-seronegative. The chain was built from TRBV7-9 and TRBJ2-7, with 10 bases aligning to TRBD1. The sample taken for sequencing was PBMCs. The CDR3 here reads CASSPGTGAHEQYF. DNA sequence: TGTGCCAGCAGCCCCGGGACAGGGGCTCACGAGCAGTACTTC.